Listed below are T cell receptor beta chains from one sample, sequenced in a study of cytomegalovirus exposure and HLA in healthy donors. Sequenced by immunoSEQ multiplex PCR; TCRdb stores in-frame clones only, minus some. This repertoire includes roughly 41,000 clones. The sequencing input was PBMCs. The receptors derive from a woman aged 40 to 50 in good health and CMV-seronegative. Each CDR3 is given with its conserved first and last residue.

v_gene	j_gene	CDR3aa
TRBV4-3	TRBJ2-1	CASSQHKASGLYNEQFF
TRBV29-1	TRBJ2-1	CSVDPSGSSYNEQFF
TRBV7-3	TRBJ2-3	CASSLTRLAGVADTQYF
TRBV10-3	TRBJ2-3	CAISESAPGGGNTQYF
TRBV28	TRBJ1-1	CASILEGTEAFF
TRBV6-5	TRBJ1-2	CASSYYRGNYGYTF
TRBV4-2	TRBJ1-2	CASSQDDYREFGVYGYTF
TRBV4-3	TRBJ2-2	CASSQAGAGTNTGELFF
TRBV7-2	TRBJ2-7	CASSGPGGRYEQYF
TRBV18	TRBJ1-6	CASSADSSNSYNSPLHF
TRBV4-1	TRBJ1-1	CASSHPAGFSTEAFF
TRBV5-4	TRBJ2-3	CASSRQGGSTDTQYF
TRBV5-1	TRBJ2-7	CASSPGRGDRDIEQYF
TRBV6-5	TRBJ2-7	CASRQGTGARKYF
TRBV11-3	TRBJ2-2	CASSSADRLAGENTGELFF
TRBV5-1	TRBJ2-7	CASSLSGTSGAYEQYF
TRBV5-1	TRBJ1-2	CASSFERRNGYTF
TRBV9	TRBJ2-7	CASSVAGRGVYEQYF
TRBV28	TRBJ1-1	CASKGPGRTEAFF
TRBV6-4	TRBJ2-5	CASSESVRVWETQYF
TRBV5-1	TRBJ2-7	CASSLGTGENEQYF
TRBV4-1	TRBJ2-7	CASSTKRWRGSIYEQYF
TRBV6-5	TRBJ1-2	CASSYSRGSGGGYTF
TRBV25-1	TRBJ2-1	CASREDNEQFF
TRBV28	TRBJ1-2	CASSPTGTGSGYTF
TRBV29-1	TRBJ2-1	CSVQGGGSDNEQFF
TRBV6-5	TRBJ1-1	CASSYEGVSGSEAFF
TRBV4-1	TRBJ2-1	CASSHYPGLADYNEQFF
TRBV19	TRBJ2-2	CASSITSGPTGELFF
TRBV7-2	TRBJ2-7	CASSLRSGNEQYF
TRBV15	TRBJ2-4	CATSKGASKNIQYF
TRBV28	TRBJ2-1	CASSSTSGSPDNEQFF
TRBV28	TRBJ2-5	CASNLRGGTQYF
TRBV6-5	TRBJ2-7	CASRPGQGSHEQYF
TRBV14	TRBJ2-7	CASTRDSSAYEQYF
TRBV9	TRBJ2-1	CASSAAGLSHQQFF
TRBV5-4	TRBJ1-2	CASSLEEGDGYTF
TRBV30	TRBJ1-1	CAWSGVAEAFF
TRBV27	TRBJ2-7	CASRKGGQDGSYEQYF
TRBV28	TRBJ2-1	CASSLFSGGPYNEQFF
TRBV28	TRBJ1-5	CASRTGGANQPQHF
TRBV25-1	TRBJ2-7	CASIPAGFFYEQYF
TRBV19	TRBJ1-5	CASNTGSSNQPQHF
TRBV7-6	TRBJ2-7	CASSLAGGGDEQYF
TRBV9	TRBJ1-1	CASSVMQGGVTEAFF
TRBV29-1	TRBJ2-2	CSVEQGTGELFF
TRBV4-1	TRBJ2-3	CASSHVGRARADTQYF
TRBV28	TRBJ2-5	CASSFRQLKETQYF
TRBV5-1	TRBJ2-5	CASRGTSQETQYF
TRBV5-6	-	CASSPGFPYEQYF
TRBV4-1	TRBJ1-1	CASSQAGQGAGNTEAFF
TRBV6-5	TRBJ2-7	CATDGGYEQYF
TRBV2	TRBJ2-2	CASEGASANTGELFF
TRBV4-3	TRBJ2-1	CASSQTGHTQNEQFF